A selection of T cell receptor beta chains follows, all from one sample in a study of cytomegalovirus exposure and HLA in healthy donors. The data were produced by immunoSEQ multiplex PCR, yet TCRdb's version contains in-frame clones alone and is incomplete. The sample table sets out roughly 120,000 clones. The sequenced sample consisted of PBMCs. Source of these receptors: a man between 18 and 35 years old in good health and CMV-seronegative. The CDR3 runs from the conserved cysteine through the conserved F or W. A D gene is named only where the DNA matches it firmly.

j_gene	d_gene	v_gene	CDR3nt	CDR3aa
TRBJ1-1	NA	TRBV2	TGTGCCAGCAAAATTGGGGGGGCACGTGGTGAAGCTTTCTTT	CASKIGGARGEAFF
TRBJ2-7	TRBD1	TRBV5-1	TGCGCCAGCAGCTTGCCAGGACAGGGGGCGCGGGAGCAGTACTTC	CASSLPGQGAREQYF
TRBJ2-1	NA	TRBV9	TGTGCCAGCAGCCCCCAGGGCAGTGAGCAGTTCTTC	CASSPQGSEQFF
TRBJ2-7	TRBD2	TRBV13	TGTGCCAGCAGCTTGGGCGGGAGCTCCTACGAGCAGTACTTC	CASSLGGSSYEQYF
TRBJ2-7	TRBD1	TRBV18	TGTGCCAGCTCACCCCGGACAGGGAGACCCTACGAGCAGTACTTC	CASSPRTGRPYEQYF
TRBJ2-1	TRBD2	TRBV7-9	TGTGCCAGCAGCTTAGTACGGGGGGGATTTTCTGCGCAGTTCTTC	CASSLVRGGFSAQFF
TRBJ1-5	TRBD1	TRBV27	TGTGCCAGCAGCAACAGGGGTCTGGGTCAGCCCCAGCATTTT	CASSNRGLGQPQHF
TRBJ1-2	TRBD1	TRBV4-1	TGCGCCAGCAGACGGACAGGGGATAAGTATGGCTACACCTTC	CASRRTGDKYGYTF
TRBJ2-1	NA	TRBV5-1	TGCGCCAGCAGCTTGGAGCGGGTGTCGGACAATGAGCAGTTCTTC	CASSLERVSDNEQFF
TRBJ2-7	NA	TRBV7-2	TGTGCCAGCAGCAACTGGATCGGACAGACTTTAATTTCCTACGAGCAGTACTTC	CASSNWIGQTLISYEQYF
TRBJ1-1	TRBD1	TRBV9	TGTGCCAGCAGCGGGGGACAGTACTTGAACACTGAAGCTTTCTTT	CASSGGQYLNTEAFF
TRBJ2-1	NA	TRBV6-4	TGTGCCAGCAGTGACCGAGTAGCTAGCACTAAAATAAACAATGAGCAGTTCTTC	CASSDRVASTKINNEQFF
TRBJ2-1	TRBD2	TRBV6-1	TGTGCCAGCGGAAGACTAGCTAACAATGAGCAGTTCTTC	CASGRLANNEQFF
TRBJ1-3	TRBD1	TRBV7-9	TGTGCCAGCAGCTTTACAGGGGGATCTGGAAACACCATATATTTT	CASSFTGGSGNTIYF
TRBJ2-3	TRBD2	TRBV12-5	TGTGCTAGTGGTCCCCCAAGACTAGCGGGAGGGCCGGTTCAGTATTTT	CASGPPRLAGGPVQYF
TRBJ2-3	NA	TRBV12-5	TGTGCTAGTGCCCTCTTCACAGATACGCAGTATTTT	CASALFTDTQYF
TRBJ2-5	TRBD1	TRBV5-1	TGCGCCAGCAGACCGGACAGGGTCGGGGAGACCCAGTACTTC	CASRPDRVGETQYF
TRBJ1-2	NA	TRBV7-9	TGTGCCAGCAGCTTAGGACTTCTAGAGGGCTACACCTTC	CASSLGLLEGYTF
TRBJ2-7	NA	TRBV7-2	TGTGCCAGCAGCTTAGATTTATGGGAGCCCGCCTACGAGCAGTACTTC	CASSLDLWEPAYEQYF
TRBJ2-5	NA	TRBV6-5	TGTGCCAGCAGTTACGCTACAGTGTACCAAGAGACCCAGTACTTC	CASSYATVYQETQYF
TRBJ2-7	TRBD1	TRBV6-5	TGTGCCAGCAGTTACTCCGTCGGACAGGCTTTCTACGAGCAGTACTTC	CASSYSVGQAFYEQYF
TRBJ1-2	NA	TRBV30	TGTGCCTTCCTTTCGGGGGAAGGCTACACCTTC	CAFLSGEGYTF
TRBJ2-7	TRBD2	TRBV4-1	TGCGCCAGCAGCCAAGTGGCGGGCGGGGGTACCTACGAGCAGTACTTC	CASSQVAGGGTYEQYF
TRBJ2-6	NA	TRBV28	TGTGCCAGCAGTTCCCAGGGAGGTGATGGTGGGGCCAACGTCCTGACTTTC	CASSSQGGDGGANVLTF
TRBJ1-2	TRBD1	TRBV7-3	TGTGCCAGCAGCTCAGGGACAGGTCTCTATGGCTACACCTTC	CASSSGTGLYGYTF
TRBJ1-1	NA	TRBV19	TGTGCCAGTAGTAATTCATTGAACACTGAAGCTTTCTTT	CASSNSLNTEAFF
TRBJ1-1	NA	TRBV28	TGTGCCAGCAGTTTATTAGTAGGGGCTGAAGCTTTCTTT	CASSLLVGAEAFF
TRBJ1-1	NA	TRBV18	TGTGCCAGCTCGACAGGACCCAAGGAAGCTTTCTTT	CASSTGPKEAFF
TRBJ1-4	NA	TRBV6-1	TGTGCCAGCAGTGAAGTATTATGGCAGGGTGAAAAACTGTTTTTT	CASSEVLWQGEKLFF
TRBJ1-1	TRBD1	TRBV7-3	TGTGCCAGCAGCTTGACAGGGGTGAACACTGAAGCTTTCTTT	CASSLTGVNTEAFF
TRBJ2-1	TRBD1	TRBV7-9	TGTGCCAGCAGCTTAGCGAGGACAGGGGACAATGAGCAGTTCTTC	CASSLARTGDNEQFF
TRBJ2-7	NA	TRBV11-1	TGTGCCAGCAGCCCTAAAAACCTCCCCTCCTACGAGCAGTACTTC	CASSPKNLPSYEQYF
TRBJ1-2	TRBD1	TRBV5-4	TGTGCCAGCAGCGGAGGGACAGACTCCTATGGCTACACCTTC	CASSGGTDSYGYTF
TRBJ1-2	NA	TRBV7-9	TGTGCCAGCAGCTTACGAGGTTCTAATGGCTACACCTTC	CASSLRGSNGYTF
TRBJ1-1	NA	TRBV7-9	TGTGCCAGCAGCTGGGGGGACACTGAAGCTTTCTTT	CASSWGDTEAFF
TRBJ2-1	NA	TRBV19	TGTGCCAGTAGCGAGGGCCCCAGACGTGAGCAGTTCTTC	CASSEGPRREQFF
TRBJ2-7	NA	TRBV19	TGTGCCAGTAGTATTAACGGGGGGCCCTCAAACTACGAGCAGTACTTC	CASSINGGPSNYEQYF
TRBJ1-5	NA	TRBV19	TGTGCCAGTAGCCGGGACTTAAATAGCAATCAGCCCCAGCATTTT	CASSRDLNSNQPQHF
TRBJ2-1	TRBD2	TRBV19	TGTGCCAGTAGTATATTAGGACTAGCGGGAAGGAAGTGGGAGCAGTTCTTC	CASSILGLAGRKWEQFF
TRBJ1-4	NA	TRBV27	TGTGCCAGCAGTTTACTAAACAATGAAAAACTGTTTTTT	CASSLLNNEKLFF
TRBJ2-7	NA	TRBV19	TGTGCCAGTAGGCCCGACTTTAGCTCCTACGAGCAGTACTTC	CASRPDFSSYEQYF
TRBJ1-5	TRBD1	TRBV10-1	TGCGCCAGCAGTCGCGGACAGGGATCCACCGATGGCAATCAGCCCCAGCATTTT	CASSRGQGSTDGNQPQHF
TRBJ2-1	NA	TRBV7-9	TGTGCCAGCAGCTCTACAGGGAATGAGCAGTTCTTC	CASSSTGNEQFF
TRBJ1-6	TRBD1	TRBV11-2	TGTGCCAGCAGCTTAGAGGGACAGGGAAATTCACCCCTCCACTTT	CASSLEGQGNSPLHF
TRBJ2-5	NA	TRBV29-1	TGCAGCGTTTATGGAGCACAAGAGACCCAGTACTTC	CSVYGAQETQYF